This entry is about one T cell receptor (beta chain). This clonotype was counted ten times or more. Its antigen remains unidentified. No base quality values were provided; no much bigger clone lies one nucleotide off. TCRdb records Illumina HiSeq 1500 as the sequencer. TCRdb cleaned the public reads at Q25 with fastp, built clones with MiXCR and kept in-frame beta chains. Rows with a matching CDR3 protein are joined into one entry that keeps the most common DNA and genes. In this sample the table shows about 190,000 distinct CDR3 sequences, less than 9.5% of which occur a single time. Clones ranked in the top ten supply about 5% of the sample. This sample is part of a study of T cell repertoires in cytomegalovirus infection (dated by TCRdb to 2018 to 2020). As for the study more broadly: The HLA type of each donor mattered for the analysis, because public TCR beta signatures pointed to carriage of CMV infection along with the matching HLA type.

The trim is 6 bases for V and 3 bases for J, with a gap of 13 bases between the germline ends. CDR1 SGHTA and CDR2 FQGNSA were looked up in the germline V gene. The cysteine opens and the phenylalanine closes a CDR3 of 14 amino acids. Only the CDR3 part of the read is kept: 42 bases, read in frame from the first base. Overall results and qualifications from the work: In the ex vivo response, HLA-C-restricted CMV-specific TCR beta clonotypes were dominant, and in two of eight donors the single most frequent clonotype came from this HLA-C-restricted group. Carriers of CMV infection plus the relevant HLA type were discriminated by the cumulative frequency of public TCR beta family members in the study cohort and in an independent roughly 400-donor cohort.

This clonotype was obtained from a human donor in good health (CMV status not recorded). Some clones in this sample may be carry-over from other donors' samples. The sequencing sample was made of PBMCs. The rearranged chain carries TRBV7-2 and TRBJ2-3; matching of 6 bases hints at TRBD1 as the D gene. The CDR3 in this case is CASRVGRGTDTQYF. The bases are TGTGCCAGCAGGGTTGGCAGGGGTACAGATACGCAGTATTTT.